This is a list of T cell receptor beta chains from one sample in a study of shared clonotypes between healthy human individuals. This table comes from immunoSEQ multiplex PCR, and its TCRdb copy is limited to in-frame clones, with some not included. The table records 900,000 to 1,200,000 clones, 70% to 80% of them present only once. Sample: memory CD4+ T cells from PBMCs. All receptors derive from a man aged 18 to 29 in good health. Some clones in this sample may be carry-over from other donors' samples. The CDR3 runs from the conserved cysteine through the conserved F or W. The D gene is left open where the match is weak. The size field is filled for only some rows; it gives once, few, many or a size class.

D gene: TRBD1; V gene: TRBV5-1; clone size: NA; J gene: TRBJ2-3; CDR3 protein: CASSTRTGRDTQYF; CDR3 DNA: TGCGCCAGCAGCACGCGGACAGGGAGAGATACGCAGTATTTT
D gene: NA; V gene: TRBV11-2; clone size: NA; J gene: TRBJ2-1; CDR3 protein: CASSPRMRGARYNEQFF; CDR3 DNA: TGTGCCAGCAGCCCCCGAATGAGGGGAGCCAGATACAATGAGCAGTTCTTC
D gene: NA; V gene: TRBV7-9; clone size: few; J gene: TRBJ1-6; CDR3 protein: CASSLRSSYNSPLHF; CDR3 DNA: TGTGCCAGCAGCTTGAGGAGCTCCTATAATTCACCCCTCCACTTT
D gene: TRBD1; V gene: TRBV9; clone size: NA; J gene: TRBJ2-3; CDR3 protein: CASSTRPGGADTQYF; CDR3 DNA: TGTGCCAGCAGCACCAGGCCAGGGGGCGCAGATACGCAGTATTTT
D gene: NA; V gene: TRBV7-7; clone size: NA; J gene: TRBJ2-1; CDR3 protein: CASSATGGAYNEQFF; CDR3 DNA: TGTGCCAGCAGCGCAACGGGCGGGGCCTACAATGAGCAGTTCTTC
D gene: TRBD2; V gene: TRBV5-1; clone size: NA; J gene: TRBJ2-5; CDR3 protein: CASSANGAGGGETQYF; CDR3 DNA: TGCGCCAGCAGCGCCAACGGGGCGGGAGGAGGCGAGACCCAGTACTTC
D gene: TRBD1; V gene: TRBV7-9; clone size: NA; J gene: TRBJ1-1; CDR3 protein: CASSLQGLSTEAFF; CDR3 DNA: TGTGCCAGCAGCCTACAGGGGCTCTCCACTGAAGCTTTCTTT
D gene: TRBD1; V gene: TRBV28; clone size: NA; J gene: TRBJ1-2; CDR3 protein: CATKTQGQADGYTF; CDR3 DNA: TGTGCCACCAAAACCCAGGGACAGGCTGATGGCTACACCTTC
D gene: NA; V gene: TRBV30; clone size: few; J gene: TRBJ1-1; CDR3 protein: CAWSPTTWEARAFF; CDR3 DNA: TGTGCCTGGAGTCCGACGACGTGGGAGGCTCGGGCTTTCTTT
D gene: NA; V gene: TRBV7-9; clone size: NA; J gene: TRBJ2-6; CDR3 protein: CASSRHTGIGANVLTF; CDR3 DNA: TGTGCCAGCAGCCGCCACACGGGGATTGGGGCCAACGTCCTGACTTTC
D gene: NA; V gene: TRBV6-6; clone size: once; J gene: TRBJ1-1; CDR3 protein: CASSYTFAVNTEAFF; CDR3 DNA: TGTGCCAGCAGTTACACGTTCGCGGTCAACACTGAAGCTTTCTTT
D gene: TRBD2; V gene: TRBV11-3; clone size: once; J gene: TRBJ2-3; CDR3 protein: CASSPGLAATDTQYF; CDR3 DNA: TGTGCCAGCAGCCCAGGACTAGCGGCCACAGATACGCAGTATTTT
D gene: TRBD2; V gene: TRBV5-4; clone size: NA; J gene: TRBJ2-3; CDR3 protein: CASSAAGGSDTQYF; CDR3 DNA: TGTGCCAGCAGCGCAGCGGGAGGGTCAGATACGCAGTATTTT
D gene: TRBD1; V gene: TRBV28; clone size: NA; J gene: TRBJ1-3; CDR3 protein: CASTFTGGRGNTIYF; CDR3 DNA: TGTGCCAGCACGTTTACCGGGGGCAGGGGGAACACCATATATTTT
D gene: NA; V gene: TRBV4-2; clone size: many; J gene: TRBJ1-5; CDR3 protein: CASSQAQRGGIEPQHF; CDR3 DNA: TGTGCCAGCAGCCAAGCCCAGAGGGGGGGGATCGAGCCCCAGCATTTT
D gene: NA; V gene: TRBV21-1; clone size: NA; J gene: TRBJ1-4; CDR3 protein: CASSPGQGSNEKLFF; CDR3 DNA: TGTGCCAGCAGCCCTGGACAGGGCTCTAATGAAAAACTGTTTTTT
D gene: NA; V gene: TRBV13; clone size: few; J gene: TRBJ2-1; CDR3 protein: CASSLVPGEGSNEQFF; CDR3 DNA: TGTGCCAGCAGCCTAGTTCCGGGGGAAGGGAGCAATGAGCAGTTCTTC
D gene: TRBD1; V gene: TRBV12-5; clone size: NA; J gene: TRBJ2-2; CDR3 protein: CASGQGQTTGELFF; CDR3 DNA: TGTGCTAGTGGTCAGGGACAGACCACCGGGGAGCTGTTTTTT
D gene: TRBD1; V gene: TRBV7-9; clone size: once; J gene: TRBJ2-7; CDR3 protein: CASSYLPGTGVVEQYF; CDR3 DNA: TGTGCCAGCAGCTATCTTCCCGGGACAGGGGTAGTCGAGCAGTACTTC
D gene: NA; V gene: TRBV7-2; clone size: NA; J gene: TRBJ2-3; CDR3 protein: CASSLTRGDTQYF; CDR3 DNA: TGTGCCAGCAGCTTAACCCGGGGAGATACGCAGTATTTT
D gene: TRBD1; V gene: TRBV27; clone size: NA; J gene: TRBJ2-1; CDR3 protein: CASRRGTGAHEQFF; CDR3 DNA: TGTGCCAGCAGAAGGGGAACAGGGGCTCATGAGCAGTTCTTC
D gene: NA; V gene: TRBV28; clone size: NA; J gene: TRBJ1-5; CDR3 protein: CASRGGTSSNQPQHF; CDR3 DNA: TGTGCCAGCAGGGGGGGGACCAGCAGCAATCAGCCCCAGCATTTT
D gene: TRBD2; V gene: TRBV15; clone size: NA; J gene: TRBJ2-1; CDR3 protein: CATSRILHSGRGYNEQFF; CDR3 DNA: TGTGCCACCAGCAGGATACTTCATAGCGGGAGAGGCTACAATGAGCAGTTCTTC
D gene: TRBD1; V gene: TRBV7-8; clone size: NA; J gene: TRBJ1-1; CDR3 protein: CASSLTRDRVANTEAFF; CDR3 DNA: TGTGCCAGCAGCTTAACTCGGGACAGGGTGGCTAACACTGAAGCTTTCTTT
D gene: TRBD1; V gene: TRBV6-6; clone size: NA; J gene: TRBJ2-3; CDR3 protein: CASIQDRATDTQYF; CDR3 DNA: TGTGCCAGCATCCAAGACAGGGCCACAGATACGCAGTATTTT
D gene: TRBD1; V gene: TRBV18; clone size: NA; J gene: TRBJ1-2; CDR3 protein: CASSPSRDSYGYTF; CDR3 DNA: TGTGCCAGCTCACCATCTCGGGACAGCTATGGCTACACCTTC
D gene: TRBD2; V gene: TRBV9; clone size: NA; J gene: TRBJ2-6; CDR3 protein: CASSVTGGGANVLTF; CDR3 DNA: TGTGCCAGCAGCGTAACGGGAGGTGGGGCCAACGTCCTGACTTTC